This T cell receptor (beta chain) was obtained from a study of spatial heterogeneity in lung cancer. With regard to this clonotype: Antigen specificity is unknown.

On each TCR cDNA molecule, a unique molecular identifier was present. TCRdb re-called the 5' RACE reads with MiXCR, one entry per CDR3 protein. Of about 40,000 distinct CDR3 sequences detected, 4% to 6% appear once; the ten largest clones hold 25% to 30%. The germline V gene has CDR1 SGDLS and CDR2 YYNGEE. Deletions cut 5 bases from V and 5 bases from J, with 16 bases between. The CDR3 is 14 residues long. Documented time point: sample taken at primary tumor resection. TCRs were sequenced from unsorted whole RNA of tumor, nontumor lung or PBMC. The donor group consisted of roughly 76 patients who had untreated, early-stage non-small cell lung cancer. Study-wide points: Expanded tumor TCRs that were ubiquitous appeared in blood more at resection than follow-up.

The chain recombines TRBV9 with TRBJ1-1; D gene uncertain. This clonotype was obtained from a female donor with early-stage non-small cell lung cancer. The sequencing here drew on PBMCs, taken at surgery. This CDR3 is CASSVGRVGTEAFF. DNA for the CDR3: TGTGCCAGCAGTGTGGGGAGGGTAGGTACTGAAGCTTTCTTT.